A selection of T cell receptor beta chains follows, all from one sample in a study of OX40 agonist ivuxolimab in advanced cancers. Sequencing used immunoSEQ multiplex PCR; TCRdb keeps in-frame clones, though not all of them. This sample has 75,000 to 80,000 clones, with 87% found just once. This specimen was CD4+ or CD8+ T cells sorted from blood, taken in a trial of the OX40 agonist ivuxolimab. These receptors all stem from an adult with an advanced solid tumor such as melanoma, head and neck, liver or kidney cancer. Both conserved end residues are part of each CDR3. D genes are given only for firm matches. Size values are once, few and many counts, or a class for expanded clones, and some rows have none.

d_call	j_call	clone_size	cdr3_length	v_call	cdr3_nt	cdr3_aa
.	TRBJ2-5	.	13	TRBV30	TGTGCCTGGAGTGAAAACCTCGGGGAGACCCAGTACTTC	CAWSENLGETQYF
TRBD2	TRBJ2-3	once	14	TRBV5-1	TGCGCCAGCAGCCTCGGGGGGAGCACAGATACGCAGTATTTT	CASSLGGSTDTQYF
.	TRBJ1-1	.	14	TRBV28	TGTGCCAGCAGTCCCCTCGGACATCGCACTGAAGCTTTCTTT	CASSPLGHRTEAFF
.	TRBJ2-1	.	15	TRBV14	TGTGCCAGCAGCCAAGTTGGATATAGCGTCAATGAGCAGTTCTTC	CASSQVGYSVNEQFF
.	TRBJ1-3	.	17	TRBV4-3	TGCGCCAGCAGCCAAGATCGGGGGCGGGGGACTGGAAACACCATATATTTT	CASSQDRGRGTGNTIYF
TRBD1	TRBJ2-7	.	14	TRBV18	TGTGCCAGTTCCCCGGGACAGGGCCCCTACGAGCAGTACTTC	CASSPGQGPYEQYF
.	TRBJ2-7	.	13	TRBV28	TGTGCCAGCAGTCGACGGAGATCCTACGAGCAGTACTTC	CASSRRRSYEQYF
.	TRBJ2-1	.	14	TRBV6-4	TGTGCCAGCAGTTTGGAAAGCTCCTACAATGAGCAGTTCTTC	CASSLESSYNEQFF
.	TRBJ1-1	.	14	TRBV18	TGTGCCAGCTCACCTCCGGGGTGGGACACTGAAGCTTTCTTT	CASSPPGWDTEAFF
TRBD1	TRBJ2-7	.	14	TRBV11-2	TGTGCCAGCAGTATTGACAGGGGGTTAGTAGAGCAGTACTTC	CASSIDRGLVEQYF
.	TRBJ2-7	.	15	TRBV6-1	TGTGCCAGCAGTGATCGGCAGGGTAGGGGATACGAGCAGTACTTC	CASSDRQGRGYEQYF
.	TRBJ1-4	.	15	TRBV7-2	TGTGCCAGCAGCTTAGATGAGGGAGCCCCTCGAAAACTGTTTTTT	CASSLDEGAPRKLFF
.	TRBJ1-5	.	18	TRBV15	TGTGCCACCAGCAGAGAGGGGCCGGGTATTCGGAGCAATCAGCCCCAGCATTTT	CATSREGPGIRSNQPQHF
TRBD2	TRBJ2-2	.	17	TRBV4-2	TGTGCCAGCAGCCAAGATCCGGCGGGAGGGATTACCGGGGAGCTGTTTTTT	CASSQDPAGGITGELFF
.	TRBJ2-1	.	15	TRBV7-2	TGTGCCAGCAGCTCACCCCAGACAGCCCACAATGAGCAGTTCTTC	CASSSPQTAHNEQFF
.	TRBJ1-2	once	14	TRBV9	TGTGCCAGCAGCGTAGTTGGGGAGGGTTCAGGCTACACCTTC	CASSVVGEGSGYTF
TRBD1	TRBJ1-4	many	16	TRBV6-5	TGTGCCAGCAGTTGGGGGACAGGGAATCGGGACGAAAAACTGTTTTTT	CASSWGTGNRDEKLFF
.	TRBJ1-1	.	15	TRBV7-8	TGTGCCAGCACCTCAGGGGCGCAGGGGAACACTGAAGCTTTCTTT	CASTSGAQGNTEAFF
.	TRBJ2-7	.	15	TRBV7-2	TGTGCCAGCAGCTTGAGGGACGCCAGACGGTACGAGCAGTACTTC	CASSLRDARRYEQYF
.	TRBJ2-2	.	15	TRBV9	TGTGCCAGCAGCGTAAGGGCAGGGGACACCGGGGAGCTGTTTTTT	CASSVRAGDTGELFF
.	TRBJ2-1	.	13	TRBV29-1	TGCAGCGTTGACGGCCTGGGCACGAATGAGCAGTTCTTC	CSVDGLGTNEQFF
.	TRBJ1-1	.	14	TRBV5-1	TGCGCCAGCAAAGAGGGCAGGTGGAACACTGAAGCTTTCTTT	CASKEGRWNTEAFF
.	TRBJ2-1	.	9	TRBV10-3	TGTGCCATCGGCAATGAGCAGTTCTTC	CAIGNEQFF
.	TRBJ1-1	.	13	TRBV7-9	TGTGCCAGCAGCTTACAAGCGAACACTGAAGCTTTCTTT	CASSLQANTEAFF
.	TRBJ2-5	.	13	TRBV18	TGTGCCAGCTCACCTCCTGTCACAGAGACCCAGTACTTC	CASSPPVTETQYF
TRBD1	TRBJ1-5	.	14	TRBV30	TGTGCCTGGAGTGTAGGGACAGGGTCACAGCCCCAGCATTTT	CAWSVGTGSQPQHF
.	TRBJ2-1	.	12	TRBV7-2	TGTGCCAGCAGCCTCATGGACTCTGAGCAGTTCTTC	CASSLMDSEQFF
.	TRBJ2-2	.	15	TRBV7-6	TGTGCCAGCAGCTTAGGGCGGGCGAACACCGGGGAGCTGTTTTTT	CASSLGRANTGELFF
.	TRBJ2-7	.	14	TRBV7-2	TGTGCCAGCAGCTTAGACGGGGAATTTGGGGAGCAGTACTTC	CASSLDGEFGEQYF
.	TRBJ2-1	.	15	TRBV19	TGTGCCAGTAGTACACAGGGACCTTCCTACAATGAGCAGTTCTTC	CASSTQGPSYNEQFF
.	TRBJ1-1	.	15	TRBV5-1	TGCGCCAGCAGCCTTACTGGGACATTGAACACTGAAGCTTTCTTT	CASSLTGTLNTEAFF
.	TRBJ1-2	.	16	TRBV6-6	TGTGCCAGCAGTTACGGGGGGAGCCTTGGGGACTATGGCTACACCTTC	CASSYGGSLGDYGYTF
.	TRBJ2-2	.	14	TRBV5-1	TGCGCCAGCAGCCTAGACCTCAACACCGGGGAGCTGTTTTTT	CASSLDLNTGELFF
.	TRBJ2-7	once	17	TRBV7-8	TGTGCCAGCAGCTTAGGGAAGGTGGGAGGAAGCCTCTACGAGCAGTACTTC	CASSLGKVGGSLYEQYF
.	TRBJ2-6	.	16	TRBV6-6	TGTGCCAGCAGTTACTCGGCAGGGTCTGGGGCCAACGTCCTGACTTTC	CASSYSAGSGANVLTF
.	TRBJ2-3	.	14	TRBV7-9	TGTGCCAGCAGCCCTTGGAAGGAGACAGATACGCAGTATTTT	CASSPWKETDTQYF
TRBD2	TRBJ2-5	.	15	TRBV7-3	TGTGCCAGCAGCTCGGGACTAGCGGGAAGTGGCGCCCAGTACTTC	CASSSGLAGSGAQYF
.	TRBJ1-2	few	17	TRBV30	TGTGCCTGGATTCCGGACAGCGGAACACAGCTAAGCTATGGCTACACCTTC	CAWIPDSGTQLSYGYTF
.	TRBJ1-2	.	15	TRBV5-4	TGTGCCAGCAGCTTGCGGGCAGGGACGGGTCGTGGCTACACCTTC	CASSLRAGTGRGYTF
TRBD2	TRBJ2-3	.	14	TRBV7-2	TGTGCCAGCAGCACTAGCGGTCGCACAGATACGCAGTATTTT	CASSTSGRTDTQYF
.	TRBJ1-2	.	12	TRBV30	TGTGCCTGGACAAGCAGGGCGAAGGGCTACACCTTC	CAWTSRAKGYTF
.	TRBJ1-4	.	15	TRBV6-6	TGTGCCAGCAGTTACTCGGAGGGTCCTTATGAAAAACTGTTTTTT	CASSYSEGPYEKLFF
.	TRBJ1-1	.	14	TRBV7-9	TGTGCCAGCAGCTATTCAGGGGTTTTTGGTGAAGCTTTCTTT	CASSYSGVFGEAFF
TRBD1	TRBJ1-6	.	16	TRBV5-4	TGTGCCAGCAGCTTGGTTGGAGGGGGCAGGTATTCACCCCTCCACTTT	CASSLVGGGRYSPLHF
TRBD1	TRBJ2-7	few	12	TRBV27	TGTGCCAGCAGTCCGGGGACAGCAAAGCAGTACTTC	CASSPGTAKQYF
.	TRBJ2-7	.	11	TRBV29-1	TGCAGCGTAGGGATCAGGGGCGAGCAGTACTTC	CSVGIRGEQYF
.	TRBJ2-7	.	13	TRBV11-2	TGTGCCAGCAGCCCCACACTAGCCAACGAGCAGTACTTC	CASSPTLANEQYF
.	TRBJ2-7	.	15	TRBV11-3	TGTGCCAGCAGCTTAGGGGGCGGAGGGTCCTACGAGCAGTACTTC	CASSLGGGGSYEQYF
TRBD2	TRBJ2-5	.	15	TRBV7-9	TGTGCCAGCAGCTTAGGCGGGAGGTACCAAGAGACCCAGTACTTC	CASSLGGRYQETQYF
TRBD2	TRBJ2-3	.	14	TRBV19	TGTGCCAGTAGTATTGGGGGGGGCACAGATACGCAGTATTTT	CASSIGGGTDTQYF
TRBD1	TRBJ2-3	.	14	TRBV28	TGTGCCAGCAGGAAAACAGGGGGCACAGATACGCAGTATTTT	CASRKTGGTDTQYF
.	TRBJ2-6	.	13	TRBV5-5	TGTGCCAGCAGCTTCGCTGGGGCCAACGTCCTGACTTTC	CASSFAGANVLTF
.	TRBJ2-5	.	13	TRBV9	TGTGCCAGCAGCGGAGGACCAGAAGAGACCCAGTACTTC	CASSGGPEETQYF
.	TRBJ1-2	.	14	TRBV4-3	TGCGCCAGCAGCCAAGATCGGGGGTTACGGGGCTACACCTTC	CASSQDRGLRGYTF
.	TRBJ1-2	once	16	TRBV7-2	TGTGCCAGCAGCCTCACTCCGGGACAATATAACTATGGCTACACCTTC	CASSLTPGQYNYGYTF
.	TRBJ1-3	.	15	TRBV6-6	TGTGCCAGCAGGTATCCGGGACGGACGTTTGGCACCATATATTTT	CASRYPGRTFGTIYF
.	TRBJ2-7	.	15	TRBV7-2	TGTGCCAGCAGCTTAGGGCCGGTCGGAAGATACGAGCAGTACTTC	CASSLGPVGRYEQYF
TRBD2	TRBJ2-5	.	15	TRBV6-1	TGTGCCAGCAGTGACACGGGACTAGCTAGGGAGACCCAGTACTTC	CASSDTGLARETQYF
.	TRBJ2-7	.	11	TRBV5-6	TGTGCCAGCAGCTTAGGCGACGAGCAGTACTTC	CASSLGDEQYF